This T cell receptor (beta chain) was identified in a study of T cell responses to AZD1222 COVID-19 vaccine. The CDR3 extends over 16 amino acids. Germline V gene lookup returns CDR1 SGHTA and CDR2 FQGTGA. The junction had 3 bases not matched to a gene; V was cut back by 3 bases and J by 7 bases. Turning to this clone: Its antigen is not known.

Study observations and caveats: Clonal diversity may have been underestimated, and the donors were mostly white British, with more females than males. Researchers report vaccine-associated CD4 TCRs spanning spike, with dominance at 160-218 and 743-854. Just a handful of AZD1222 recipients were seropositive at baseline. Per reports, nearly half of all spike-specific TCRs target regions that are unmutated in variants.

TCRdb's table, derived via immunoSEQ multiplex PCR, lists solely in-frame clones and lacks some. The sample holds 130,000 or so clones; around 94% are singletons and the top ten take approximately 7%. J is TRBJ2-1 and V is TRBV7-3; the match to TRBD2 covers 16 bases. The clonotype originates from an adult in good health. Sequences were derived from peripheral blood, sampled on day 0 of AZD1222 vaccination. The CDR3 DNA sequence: TGTGCCAGCAGCTTGGGACTAGCGGGAGGGTCGAATGAGCAGTTCTTC. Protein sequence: CASSLGLAGGSNEQFF.